This is a list of T cell receptor beta chains from one sample in a study of T-cell memory formation after mild COVID-19. Each CDR3 protein gets one entry after TCRdb re-called the 5' RACE reads with MiXCR. Of some 45,000 distinct CDR3 sequences listed, roughly a quarter are singletons. Input material: PBMCs or a T cell subset sorted from them (not recorded which). These receptors originate from a man in his late teens or twenties who had mild COVID-19 (a few samples of this study predate the infection). Cell type and time point are not known. The CDR3 runs from the conserved cysteine through the conserved F or W. The D gene is left open where the match is weak. Size tells how often a clone was seen (once, few, many) or the class of an expanded clone, and some rows leave it out.

j_gene | abundance | v_gene | d_gene | CDR3nt | CDR3aa
TRBJ2-1 | - | TRBV6-1 | - | TGTGCCAGCAGTGGACTCACCCCTTGGGGCTCCTACAATGAGCAGTTCTTC | CASSGLTPWGSYNEQFF
TRBJ1-1 | few | TRBV7-3 | - | TGTGCCAGCAGCTTAGGGCTTGACAGACAAGCTTTCTTT | CASSLGLDRQAFF
TRBJ2-3 | few | TRBV11-2 | - | TGTGCCAGCAGCTTAGTACGGCGGGGAAACACATACACAGATACGCAGTATTTT | CASSLVRRGNTYTDTQYF
TRBJ1-2 | few | TRBV6-2/TRBV6-3 | - | TGTGCCAGCAGTTATTTATTCAGGACAGTCGATGGCTACACCTTC | CASSYLFRTVDGYTF
TRBJ2-1 | - | TRBV12-3/TRBV12-4 | - | TGTGCCAGCAGTTTAAGTGTCCTTGGCAATGAGCAGTTCTTC | CASSLSVLGNEQFF
TRBJ2-2 | many | TRBV6-4 | - | TGTGCCAGCAGTGTATCCACCCAGGGCGGCACCGGGGAGCTGTTTTTT | CASSVSTQGGTGELFF
TRBJ2-6 | few | TRBV7-3 | TRBD1 | TGTGCCAGCAGCGGGGATCACGGGGACAGGGTGACTGGGGCCAACGTCCTGACTTTC | CASSGDHGDRVTGANVLTF
TRBJ2-5 | - | TRBV7-9 | - | TGTGCCAGCAGCCCCGCCCTGGGGGCCCAGTACTTC | CASSPALGAQYF
TRBJ2-2 | - | TRBV6-5 | - | TGTGCCAGCAGGCCAGGGTCTGCCGGGGAGCTGTTTTTT | CASRPGSAGELFF
TRBJ2-5 | few | TRBV7-9 | TRBD2 | TGTGCCAGCAGCTTAGATACGGGGGGGTCGGTTTGGACCCAGTACTTC | CASSLDTGGSVWTQYF
TRBJ1-5 | - | TRBV4-3 | - | TGCGCCAGCAGCCCTTCTCGAGGCAATCAGCCCCAGCATTTT | CASSPSRGNQPQHF
TRBJ2-7 | - | TRBV27 | TRBD2 | TGTGCCAGCAGTTTATCCGGGACTAGCTTTTACGAGCAGTACTTC | CASSLSGTSFYEQYF
TRBJ1-2 | many | TRBV20-1 | TRBD1 | TGCAGTGCTAGCTTGGACAGGGTCCCGGATGGCTACACCTTC | CSASLDRVPDGYTF
TRBJ2-5 | few | TRBV4-3 | - | TGCGCCAGCAGCCAAGGGGTCAGTCGAGAGACCCAGTACTTC | CASSQGVSRETQYF
TRBJ2-5 | - | TRBV15 | - | TGTGCCACCAGCCCCCGGACTGTCCAAGAGACCCAGTACTTC | CATSPRTVQETQYF
TRBJ1-1 | - | TRBV7-3 | - | TGTGCCAGCAGCTCTTCGACACGTAACACTGAAGCTTTCTTT | CASSSSTRNTEAFF
TRBJ2-2 | few | TRBV6-6 | TRBD2 | TGTGCCAGCCGGGCCGGGGGGGTGAAAACCGGGGAGCTGTTTTTT | CASRAGGVKTGELFF
TRBJ2-7 | - | TRBV12-3/TRBV12-4 | TRBD1 | TGTGCCAGCAGTCCTGGACAGGGGGCCTCCTACGAGCAGTACTTC | CASSPGQGASYEQYF
TRBJ1-2 | - | TRBV6-2/TRBV6-3 | - | TGTGCCAGCAGTCGGGCCCAGGGGTATGGCTACACCTTC | CASSRAQGYGYTF
TRBJ1-5 | few | TRBV12-3/TRBV12-4 | TRBD1 | TGTGCCAGCAGCCGGACAGGGAGCAATCAGCCCCAGCATTTT | CASSRTGSNQPQHF
TRBJ2-1 | many | TRBV6-1 | TRBD1 | TGTGCCAGCACTATCCGGGACAGGGGGCCAGAAGAGCAGTTCTTC | CASTIRDRGPEEQFF
TRBJ1-1 | - | TRBV28 | - | TGTGCCAGTGGGGCGTCCCCATCGAACACTGAAGCTTTCTTT | CASGASPSNTEAFF
TRBJ2-2 | many | TRBV11-2 | TRBD1 | TGTGCCACCTGGACAGGGAACATCGGGGAGCTGTTTTTT | CATWTGNIGELFF
TRBJ1-2 | - | TRBV5-6 | - | TGTGCCAGCAGCGACGCAGGGAGGACTTATGGCTACACCTTC | CASSDAGRTYGYTF
TRBJ2-3 | - | TRBV29-1 | - | TGCAGCGTTCTTCGGACAGAGAGCGATACGCAGTATTTT | CSVLRTESDTQYF
TRBJ1-1 | - | TRBV29-1 | - | TGCAGCGTTGAAGATCCGGTGAACACTGAAGCTTTCTTT | CSVEDPVNTEAFF
TRBJ2-2 | - | TRBV5-8 | TRBD2 | TGTGCCAGCAGTCCTGCTAGCGGGGCCTTTCCCGGCGGGGAGCTGTTTTTT | CASSPASGAFPGGELFF
TRBJ2-3 | many | TRBV4-3 | - | TGCGCCAGCAGCCAAGATCTGCTTACGGGGGCTAGCACAGATACGCAGTATTTT | CASSQDLLTGASTDTQYF
TRBJ2-7 | many | TRBV4-3 | TRBD2 | TGCGCCAGCAGCCAAGTAGCGGGGGGCTCCTACGAGCAGTACTTC | CASSQVAGGSYEQYF
TRBJ1-6 | - | TRBV6-5 | - | TGTGCCAGCAGGATGGGGGCTTCACCCCTCCACTTT | CASRMGASPLHF
TRBJ2-1 | - | TRBV6-6 | - | TGTGCCAGCAGTCAACAGGGCATGGATGAGCAGTTCTTC | CASSQQGMDEQFF
TRBJ2-7 | - | TRBV6-2/TRBV6-3 | TRBD1 | TGTGCCAGCAGATACTCCAAGGACAGGGGATCACAGCAGTACTTC | CASRYSKDRGSQQYF
TRBJ2-3 | few | TRBV18 | - | TGTGCCAGCTCAGACCGGGACCTGAGGGCGGATACGCAGTATTTT | CASSDRDLRADTQYF
TRBJ2-7 | many | TRBV27 | TRBD2 | TGTGCCAGCAGCCTTGGGACTAGCGGGGTGTACGAGCAGTACTTC | CASSLGTSGVYEQYF
TRBJ1-6 | - | TRBV19 | - | TGTGCCAGTAGCCTGGCAGGTATACCCGGGAATTCACCCCTCCACTTT | CASSLAGIPGNSPLHF
TRBJ2-5 | - | TRBV5-5 | - | TGTGCCAGCAGCTTCCAGGGGAGCGTGGGAGAGACCCAGTACTTC | CASSFQGSVGETQYF
TRBJ1-1 | - | TRBV27 | TRBD1 | TGTGCCAGCAGTTCTCGGACAGGTCGGAACACTGAAGCTTTCTTT | CASSSRTGRNTEAFF
TRBJ1-2 | - | TRBV29-1 | TRBD1 | TGCAGCGTTGAAGGACAGGGGGCAGTTAACTATGGCTACACCTTC | CSVEGQGAVNYGYTF
TRBJ2-1 | - | TRBV4-2 | - | TGTGCCAGCAGCCAGGGTGGCTATGAGCAGTTCTTC | CASSQGGYEQFF
TRBJ1-1 | few | TRBV6-6 | - | TGTGCCAGCAGTTACCAGCCGAACACTGAAGCTTTCTTT | CASSYQPNTEAFF
TRBJ2-5 | few | TRBV15 | - | TGTGCCACCAGCGCAGAATCAGGGTGGGCAGAGACCCAGTACTTC | CATSAESGWAETQYF
TRBJ1-1 | - | TRBV4-2 | - | TGTGCCAGCAGCCAAGAAGCCAGGGTGAACACTGAAGCTTTCTTT | CASSQEARVNTEAFF
TRBJ2-1 | many | TRBV13 | - | TGTGCCAGCAGCCTCCAAGAAGACAGGAAGCAGTTCTTC | CASSLQEDRKQFF
TRBJ2-2 | - | TRBV4-2 | - | TGTGCCAGCAGCCAAGGGCAGGGGAACACCGGGGAGCTGTTTTTT | CASSQGQGNTGELFF
TRBJ2-3 | few | TRBV5-1 | - | TGCGCCAGCGCAGGCCTCGGGGGCACAGATACGCAGTATTTT | CASAGLGGTDTQYF
TRBJ1-1 | - | TRBV7-9 | TRBD1 | TGTGCCAGCAGCTCCGGACAGGGGGCCAACACTGAAGCTTTCTTT | CASSSGQGANTEAFF
TRBJ2-3 | - | TRBV7-3 | - | TGTGCCAGCAGCTTAGCGAACACAGATACGCAGTATTTT | CASSLANTDTQYF
TRBJ1-6 | - | TRBV6-6 | - | TGTGCCAGCAGTTACTCGAGTTGGGGGACCCTCGGTTCACCCCTCCACTTT | CASSYSSWGTLGSPLHF